The sequence of this TCR beta chain was determined in a study of T cell repertoires in cytomegalovirus infection. Study-wide findings and caveats: What dominated the ex vivo response were HLA-C-restricted CMV-specific TCR beta clonotypes.

This clonotype showed up many times. Its target is not known. Germline CDR1 reads SGHTA; CDR2 reads FQGTGA. There are 14 residues in the CDR3. With 9 bases clipped from V and 5 bases from J, the junction kept 13 bases outside the gene matches. A single record per CDR3 protein comes from TCRdb applying MiXCR to the reads. The sample includes approximately 140,000 distinct CDR3 sequences, roughly 6.5% of them seen just once. This rearrangement joins TRBV7-3 to TRBJ2-7; TRBD1 matches 7 bases. The source is a human donor in good health (CMV status not recorded). Some clones in this sample may be carry-over from other donors' samples. Material for sequencing was PBMCs. CDR3 in amino acids: CARLTTDRVNEQYF. In nucleotides, the CDR3 is TGTGCCAGACTCACTACAGACAGGGTCAACGAGCAGTACTTC.